Included here is one T cell receptor beta chain sequence, with context. Its matching antigen is unknown. Researchers ran the PCR with 60 Vbeta and 13 Jbeta primers. Clones were sequenced by immunoSEQ multiplex PCR, and TCRdb holds only the in-frame ones, with some missing. This sample has 100,000 to 150,000 clones, with 75% to 85% found just once. CDR1 and CDR2 from the germline V gene are LNHDA and SQIVND (reference sequence). This CDR3 spans 14 amino acids. Trimming at V came to 6 bases and at J to 3 bases, leaving 6 bases not matched to a gene. This sample is part of a study of cytomegalovirus exposure and HLA in healthy donors. About the study: Some 180 million T cells yielded over 90 million unique TCR beta sequences in earlier analysis.

Overall study findings and caveats: Reports state that TCR beta sequences accurately predicted most subjects' HLA-A and HLA-B alleles. The study recorded 160 or so TCR beta chains that were cytomegalovirus-associated.

Sample: PBMCs. The source is a woman in her forties in good health and CMV-seronegative. The V call is TRBV19, the J call TRBJ1-1, with TRBD1 identical over 8 bases. The DNA for the CDR3 is TGTGCCAGTAGAATACAGGGGGGAGACACTGAAGCTTTCTTT. Translated, it gives CASRIQGGDTEAFF.